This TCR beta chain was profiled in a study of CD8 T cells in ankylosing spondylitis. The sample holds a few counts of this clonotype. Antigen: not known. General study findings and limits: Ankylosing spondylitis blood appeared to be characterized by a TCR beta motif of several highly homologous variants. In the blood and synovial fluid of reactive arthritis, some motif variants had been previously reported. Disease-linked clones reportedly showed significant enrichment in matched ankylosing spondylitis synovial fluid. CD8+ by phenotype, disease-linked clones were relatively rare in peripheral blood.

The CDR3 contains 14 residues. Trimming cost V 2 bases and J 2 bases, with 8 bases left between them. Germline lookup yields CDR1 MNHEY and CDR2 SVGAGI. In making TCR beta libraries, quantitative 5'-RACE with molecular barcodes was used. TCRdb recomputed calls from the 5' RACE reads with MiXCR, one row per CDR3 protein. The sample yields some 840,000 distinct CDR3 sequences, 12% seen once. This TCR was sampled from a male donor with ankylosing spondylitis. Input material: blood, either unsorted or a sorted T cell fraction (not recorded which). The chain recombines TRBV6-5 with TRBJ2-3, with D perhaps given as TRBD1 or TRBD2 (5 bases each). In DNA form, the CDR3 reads TGTGCCAGCAGTTACATGGGGACCACAGATACGCAGTATTTT. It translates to CASSYMGTTDTQYF.